This T cell receptor beta chain was identified during a study of beta chain features in type 1 diabetes. Broader study findings: Small HLA sub-analyses could not settle whether HLA shapes TCRB rearrangement. High-TCR-expressing cells could be over-represented by cDNA sequencing.

All of the isolated RNA was reverse transcribed, so expressed TCRB transcripts were sequenced. The repertoire was sequenced with immunoSEQ multiplex PCR; TCRdb's copy has only in-frame clones and lacks some. The sample holds about 360,000 clones, around 12% seen once. The CDR3 loop spans 15 amino acids. Germline CDR1 SGHRS, CDR2 YFSETQ. Trimming cost V 2 bases and J 7 bases, with 15 bases left between them. This clone was counted between two and nine times. Its antigen is unknown. This chain links TRBV5-1 with TRBJ2-2; tentatively, D is TRBD1 (6 bases). The clonotype originates from a man between 18 and 29 years old in good health. Sample: naive CD4+ T cells from blood. CDR3 in amino acids: CASSFSTGLGGELFF. CDR3 nucleotide sequence: TGCGCCAGCAGCTTCTCGACAGGCCTGGGCGGGGAGCTGTTTTTT.